These 23 T cell receptor beta chains originate from one sample sequenced in a study of T cell repertoires in cytomegalovirus infection. These receptors have no identified antigens. Via MiXCR, TCRdb re-called the reads, giving one row per CDR3 protein. The table shows 800,000 to 950,000 distinct CDR3 sequences, with approximately 32% occurring only once. Sample: cultured CD8+ T cells from PBMCs, taken from culture after CMV antigen stimulation. The source is a human donor in good health (CMV status not recorded). Some clones in this sample may be carry-over from other donors' samples.

This clonotype was counted only a few times. This chain links TRBV7-3 with TRBJ2-5, with TRBD1 matching 8 bases. The CDR3 extends over 14 amino acids. Germline trimming cut 5 bases from V and 4 bases from J; bases unmatched to any gene: 6. The germline CDR1 and CDR2 sequences are SGHTA and FQGTGA. CDR3 loop: CASSPDRVPETQYF. As DNA, the CDR3 is TGTGCCAGCAGCCCGGACAGGGTGCCAGAGACCCAGTACTTC.

This clonotype has ten or more counts. The chain employs TRBV7-8 and TRBJ1-1; TRBD1 agrees at 7 bases. Trimming at V came to 6 bases and at J to 4 bases, leaving 8 bases not matched to a gene. Germline CDR1 reads SGHVS; CDR2 reads FQNEAQ. The CDR3 loop spans 14 amino acids. Here the CDR3 DNA reads TGTGCCAGCAGGCCTCCAGGGGGGGGCACTGAAGCTTTCTTT. Amino acid sequence: CASRPPGGGTEAFF. Full variable domain (outside the CDR3, taken from reference TRBV7-8 and TRBJ1-1): GAGVSQSPRYKVAKRGQDVALRCDPISGHVSLFWYQQALGQGPEFLTYFQNEAQLDKSGLPSDRFFAERPEGSVSTLKIQRTQQEDSAVYLCASRPPGGGTEAFFGQGTRLTVV.

V gene TRBV6-6 combines with J gene TRBJ1-1; D call uncertain. Germline CDR1 MNHNY, CDR2 SVGAGI (reference sequence). V dropped 0 bases and J dropped 5 bases, with 10 bases sitting between them. CDR3 size: 14 residues. The chain's CDR3 is CASSYSDGLTEAFF. The DNA for the CDR3 is TGTGCCAGCAGTTACTCGGATGGGTTAACTGAAGCTTTCTTT.

This clonotype was picked up many times. The J gene is TRBJ1-6, the V gene TRBV27, with unresolved D. Germline loops: CDR1 MNHEY, CDR2 SMNVEV (reference sequence). The CDR3 spans 15 residues. V lost 5 bases, J lost 8 bases, and 16 bases lay in between. The CDR3 sequence is CASSARLGRDSPLHF. In DNA form, the CDR3 reads TGTGCCAGCAGTGCCCGGCTAGGGAGGGATTCACCCCTCCACTTT.

The V call is TRBV5-6, the J call TRBJ1-5; D is undetermined. V lost 4 bases and J 6 bases, leaving 11 bases between the germline ends. Germline V gene sequence: CDR1 SGHDT, CDR2 YYEEEE. This CDR3 is built from 13 residues. The CDR3 region has the DNA TGTGCCAGCAGCCGCCTGGGGTCTCAGCCCCAGCATTTT. Amino acid sequence: CASSRLGSQPQHF.

There are a few counts of this clonotype. The V and J genes are TRBV6-2 or TRBV6-3 and TRBJ2-5, with D possibly matching TRBD2 (7 bases). Germline V gives CDR1 MNHEY, CDR2 SVGEGT. The CDR3 is 15 amino acids. Trimming removed 2 bases at V and 2 bases at J, with 12 bases between. In DNA form, the CDR3 reads TGTGCCAGCAGTTACGAGGGGGGACTACAAGAGACCCAGTACTTC. This translates into CASSYEGGLQETQYF.

This chain connects TRBV7-9 to TRBJ2-2; D unresolved. The CDR3 runs 12 residues. V gave up 6 bases and J gave up 11 bases, with 13 bases separating them. Germline V gene data show CDR1 as SEHNR and CDR2 as FQNEAQ (reference sequence). The CDR3: CASSYPQDELFF. The CDR3 DNA reads TGTGCCAGCAGTTACCCCCAAGACGAGCTGTTTTTT. The variable domain in full, completed from reference TRBV7-9 and TRBJ2-2, reads DTGVSQNPRHKITKRGQNVTFRCDPISEHNRLYWYRQTLGQGPEFLTYFQNEAQLEKSRLLSDRFSAERPKGSFSTLEIQRTEQGDSAMYLCASSYPQDELFFGEGSRLTVL.

This clonotype turned up a few times. The chain has TRBV6-5 and TRBJ1-3; no definite D call. This CDR3 contains 14 residues. CDR1 and CDR2 from the germline V gene are MNHEY and SVGAGI. Trimming stripped 2 bases from V and 0 bases from J, with 5 bases between. In DNA form, the CDR3 reads TGTGCCAGCAGTTACACGGTCTCTGGAAACACCATATATTTT. Amino acid sequence: CASSYTVSGNTIYF.

Concerning this clonotype: A much larger clone lies a single base off, so this may be a read error. V usage is TRBV7-6 and J usage is TRBJ2-5; 9 bases agree with TRBD1. Per the germline V gene, CDR1 is SGHVS and CDR2 is FNYEAQ. With V trimmed by 5 bases and J by 5 bases, 12 bases remained unmatched. The CDR3 has 16 residues. The CDR3 here is CASSTLDRGRHETQYF. The CDR3 bases are TGTGCCAGCAGCACCCTGGACAGGGGCCGACACGAGACCCAGTACTTC.

V and J are TRBV4-3 and TRBJ2-6; possibly TRBD2 for D (6 bases). Germline CDR1 and CDR2: LGHNA and YSLEER. Trimming cost V 3 bases and J 1 base, with 13 bases left between them. This CDR3 is 17 amino acids long. The CDR3 DNA is TGCGCCAGCAGCCATGGGACTTCCCGTTCTGGGGCCAACGTCCTGACTTTC. Its translation: CASSHGTSRSGANVLTF.

The chain combines TRBV2 with TRBJ2-7; no reliable D call. This CDR3 has 14 amino acids. Trimming pared 7 bases from V and 3 bases from J, leaving 16 bases between. The germline V gene encodes CDR1 SNHLY and CDR2 FYNNEI. CDR3 sequence (DNA): TGTGCCAGCAAAAGTGTTCGGAACAACTACGAGCAGTACGTC. Translation gives CASKSVRNNYEQYV.

This clonotype was seen a few times. V gene TRBV4-2 combines with J gene TRBJ2-5; D unclear. Germline V gives CDR1 LGHNA, CDR2 YNFKEQ. The V end was cut by 0 bases, the J end by 5 bases, with 10 bases between. CDR3 length: 14 residues. The DNA of the CDR3 is TGTGCCAGCAGCCAAGATCTTGGTAGCGAGACCCAGTACTTC. It is translated as CASSQDLGSETQYF.

As regards this clonotype: A read error is possible here, since a much larger clone lies one base away. This chain joins TRBV6-2 or TRBV6-3 and TRBJ2-3; a possible D gene is TRBD2 (5 bases). The CDR3 totals 18 residues. The V gene's germline CDR1 is MNHEY and CDR2 SVGEGT. For the CDR3, the DNA is TGTGTCAGCCAATTTGTGCCCCTACTACGGGGAGTCACAGATACGCAGTATTTT. Its translation is CVSQFVPLLRGVTDTQYF.

The table lists this clonotype with many counts. This chain links TRBV7-6 with TRBJ2-1; 10 bases fit TRBD1. V lost 5 bases and J lost 8; bases outside the gene matches: 3. This CDR3 region has 13 residues. Germline CDR1 and CDR2: SGHVS and FNYEAQ. CDR3 sequence: CASSLGQGYEQFF. In DNA, the CDR3 is TGTGCCAGCAGCCTGGGACAGGGGTATGAGCAGTTCTTC.

The sample holds a few counts of this clonotype. This chain joins TRBV6-1 and TRBJ2-7; D might be TRBD1 or TRBD2, each matching 5 bases. Trimming pared 4 bases from V and 6 bases from J, leaving 19 bases between. Germline lookup yields CDR1 MNHNS and CDR2 SASEGT. This CDR3 has 15 amino acids. CDR3 protein: CASSGGTKLSSEQYV. In nucleotides, the CDR3 is TGTGCCAGCAGTGGGGGGACCAAACTCTCGAGCGAGCAGTACGTC.

The DNA for the CDR3 is TGTGCCAGCAGCTTAATTGCGTCGGCATATCCTGGCACAGATACGCAGTATTTT. It encodes CASSLIASAYPGTDTQYF. The chain has TRBV7-9 and TRBJ2-3; D is uncertain. The CDR3 contains 18 residues. Looked up from germline, CDR1 is SEHNR and CDR2 is FQNEAQ (reference sequence). Trimming shortened V by 2 bases and J by 1 base, and 19 bases separated the two germline ends. The complete variable domain, with remaining parts taken from reference TRBV7-9 and TRBJ2-3, reads DTGVSQNPRHKITKRGQNVTFRCDPISEHNRLYWYRQTLGQGPEFLTYFQNEAQLEKSRLLSDRFSAERPKGSFSTLEIQRTEQGDSAMYLCASSLIASAYPGTDTQYFGPGTRLTVL.

This clonotype was counted a few times. The rearrangement links TRBV13 to TRBJ1-4; 9 positions agree with TRBD1. CDR1 is PRHDT and CDR2 is FYEKMQ in the germline V gene (reference sequence). V lost 5 bases to trimming and J lost 8 bases; unmatched junction nucleotides: 9. There are 15 residues in the CDR3. The CDR3 nucleotides read TGTGCCAGCAGCACCCGACAGGGGGTAGAGGAAAAACTGTTTTTT. Amino acids: CASSTRQGVEEKLFF. Drawing the rest from reference TRBV13 and TRBJ1-4, the complete variable domain is AAGVIQSPRHLIKEKRETATLKCYPIPRHDTVYWYQQGPGQDPQFLISFYEKMQSDKGSIPDRFSAQQFSDYHSELNMSSLELGDSALYFCASSTRQGVEEKLFFGSGTQLSVL.

This chain uses TRBV20-1 with TRBJ2-7; D is uncertain. The CDR3 runs 13 residues. The germline gives CDR1 DFQATT, CDR2 SNEGSKA (reference sequence). The germline V and J ends were trimmed by 2 bases and 4 bases, with 12 bases remaining between them. The CDR3 sequence is CSARPPRFYEQYV. Written as DNA, the CDR3 is TGCAGTGCTAGACCTCCTCGGTTTTACGAGCAGTACGTC.

This clonotype appeared a few times. The chain is built from TRBV4-1 and TRBJ2-2, with a weak D call TRBD1 (6 bases). CDR3 length equals 15 residues. Deletions cut 2 bases from V and 5 bases from J, with 12 bases between. The germline V gene encodes CDR1 MGHRA and CDR2 YSYEKL. The CDR3 loop is CASSQKTGNTGELFF. CDR3 DNA: TGCGCCAGCAGCCAAAAAACAGGGAATACCGGGGAGCTGTTTTTT.

The chain has TRBV4-1 and TRBJ2-7; 8 nucleotides agree with TRBD1. The CDR3 extends over 14 amino acids. The germline V gene has CDR1 MGHRA and CDR2 YSYEKL. Germline trimming cut 3 bases from V and 6 bases from J; bases unmatched to any gene: 7. CDR3 amino acids: CASSHGQGVVEQYF. CDR3 bases: TGCGCCAGCAGCCACGGACAGGGAGTCGTCGAGCAGTACTTC.

This clonotype turned up a few times. DNA of the CDR3: TGTGCCAGCAGTGAAGAACGACAGGGAGGAAACACCATATATTTT. Amino acid sequence: CASSEERQGGNTIYF. The rearrangement links TRBV6-1 to TRBJ1-3, with 7 bases fitting TRBD1. The V gene's germline CDR1 is MNHNS and CDR2 SASEGT. CDR3 length equals 15 residues. J was trimmed by 4 bases and V by 1 base; bases with no gene match: 4.

This sequence joins TRBV27 and TRBJ2-1; 8 nucleotides match TRBD2. CDR3 length: 14 amino acids. CDR1 is MNHEY, CDR2 SMNVEV, per germline (reference sequence). J lost 9 bases, V lost 0 bases, and 4 bases had no gene match. The DNA of the CDR3 is TGTGCCAGCAGTTTATCGGGACTAGTGGGTGAGCAGTTCTTC. This codes for CASSLSGLVGEQFF.

The chain is built from TRBV29-1 and TRBJ2-7; a possible D gene is TRBD2 (6 bases). V was pared by 3 bases and J by 4 bases, with 16 bases between. The germline gives CDR1 SQVTM, CDR2 ANQGSEA. The CDR3 totals 14 residues. CDR3 in DNA: TGCAGCGTTGAGATCGGCAGGGAGGAGTACGAGCAGTACTTC. This translates into CSVEIGREEYEQYF.